This TCR beta chain was sequenced in a study of graft-versus-host responses after intestinal transplantation (dated by TCRdb to the early 2020s). For the study in its entirety: The transplants that recipients received were multivisceral, liver-intestinal, or isolated intestinal. Every recipient was given anti-thymocyte globulin induction, then maintenance tacrolimus and steroids for around three years. After intestinal transplantation, graft-versus-host and host-versus-graft alloreactive T cell clones in the graft, circulation and bone marrow were tracked using bulk TCR-beta CDR3 sequencing. To identify alloreactive clones, pre-transplant mixed lymphocyte reaction products were sequenced and compared with unstimulated pre-transplant donor and recipient T cells. A cohort of about 26 intestinal transplant recipients, including one retransplant, was enrolled, and a few patients lacking pretransplant specimens were excluded. Donor T cell macrochimerism was defined as a peak of at least 4% donor T cells among recipient peripheral blood mononuclear cells. Rather than going through the commercial service, samples from a few later patients were sequenced in-house on an Illumina MiSeq and processed with MiXCR.

This clone was seen a few times. No much larger clone exists at a distance of one base, and base qualities are not known. The research as a whole found: The conclusions were limited by the relatively low number and heterogeneity of the intestinal transplant patients. Patients with donor T cell macrochimerism had high GvH to HvG T cell clonal ratios in their allografts. Early after transplant, peak levels of circulating GvH clones were found to be associated with declines in HvG clones. GvH clones were found in recipient bone marrow, and some of the GvH clones appeared earlier in ileal mucosa or blood, which is consistent with an intestinal mucosal origin.

The germline ends are 16 bases apart after V is trimmed by 4 bases and J by 0 bases. In the germline V gene, CDR1 corresponds to MGHRA and CDR2 to YSYEKL. Reading from cysteine to phenylalanine, the CDR3 counts 17 amino acids. The kept DNA is CDR3 alone, 51 bases in frame from the first base. The sample's time point label is to be understood as: cells obtained before transplantation from donor or recipient. Mixed lymphocyte reactions plated 200,000 CFSE-labeled pre-transplant responders with 200,000 irradiated violet-dye-labeled stimulators and were cultured for 6 days. After the mixed lymphocyte reaction, proliferating CD3+CD4+CFSE-low and CD3+CD8+CFSE-low responder cells were FACS-sorted on a BD Influx sorter. The method behind the library was the immunoSEQ multiplex PCR assay. For most patients, genomic DNA was isolated with the Qiagen DNeasy Blood and Tissue Kit and sent frozen to Adaptive Biotechnologies for TCR sequencing. For most patients, high-throughput TCR-beta CDR3 sequencing of genomic DNA was performed by Adaptive Biotechnologies. Turning to the authors' computational methods: TCR sequencing data for roughly 17 patients were retrieved from Adaptive's ImmunoSEQ software; a few other patients were processed with MiXCR and VDJtools. To correct CD4 versus CD8 sorting errors, any sequence found in both subsets at a frequency ratio below 5:1 was removed. Because the origin of CDR3 nucleotide sequences shared between donor and recipient could not be assigned, those sequences were removed. Alloreactive clones required at least 2-fold expansion over unstimulated cells and minimum CFSE-low frequency of 0.002% (template counts) or 0.001% (read counts). A clone was considered mappable if detected in the sequenced pre-transplant spleen, lymph node, or MLR CFSE-low populations of the donor or recipient. The cumulative frequency of alloreactive clones was calculated as a percentage of all sequences, weighted by copy number. TCRdb's version of the immuneACCESS table is confined to in-frame rearrangements and falls short of the full clone set. An unresolved V gene accounts for under half of the shortfall where checked; the remainder is of unknown origin. The D gene and trimming were derived from the DNA, and the V and J assignments and clone size from that table. The sample contains roughly 14,000 clones, 30% of them found a single time. The ten largest clones capture 2% to 3% of the sample.

The chain employs TRBV4-1 and TRBJ2-1; a confident D gene designation cannot be given. The sequencing used alloreactive CD8+ T cells from a mixed lymphocyte reaction culture, collected before intestinal transplant. The cell subset or site label on this specimen signifies: CFSE-low proliferating T cells sorted from approximately 6-day pre-transplant mixed lymphocyte reaction (GvH or HvG direction). The source is a human patient who received an intestinal transplant. In nucleotides, the sequence is TGCGCCAGCAGCCCCTCCCCGGTGGAATCCTCCTACAATGAGCAGTTCTTC. Its coded protein is CASSPSPVESSYNEQFF.